The 24 T cell receptor beta chains in this list originate from one sample, sequenced in a study of blood T cell repertoires in COVID-19. Generated by immunoSEQ multiplex PCR, the TCRdb table keeps only in-frame clones and is missing some. The sample shows approximately 84,000 clones, around 79% of them seen only once. Sequenced material: peripheral blood. These receptors all come from a man aged 50-59 years with active or convalescent COVID-19.

The chain employs TRBV10-3 and TRBJ1-2; 7 bases agree with TRBD1. CDR3 length: 15 amino acids. Germline assignment: CDR1 ENHRY and CDR2 SYGVKD. V shed 2 bases, J shed 8 bases, and the junction held 11 bases outside the gene matches. DNA for the CDR3: TGTGCCATCAGTGAGGCCCAGGACAGGACCTCCGGCTACACCTTC. It specifies CAISEAQDRTSGYTF.

Points on this clone: It is unclear where the CDR3 begins or ends on the DNA, so no DNA is shown, and the CDR3 is as TCRdb lists it. V and J are TRBV7-9 and TRBJ2-7; the DNA was not used to check the table's D call, TRBD2. Germline loops: CDR1 SEHNR, CDR2 FQNEAQ (reference sequence). A total of 11 residues make up the CDR3, ends included. The CDR3 region is CASSFGLGTYF.

This clone has at least ten counts. The V and J genes are TRBV27 and TRBJ1-2; 8 bases agree with TRBD1. V shed 5 bases and J 3 bases; nucleotides not matched to a gene: 14. Germline V gene data show CDR1 as MNHEY and CDR2 as SMNVEV (reference sequence). This CDR3 comprises 17 residues. CDR3 sequence (DNA): TGTGCCAGCAGTGACCCCAAAGTAAACAGGGGGTACTATGGCTACACCTTC. Protein product: CASSDPKVNRGYYGYTF.

The V call is TRBV7-3, the J call TRBJ2-2, with D possibly TRBD1 on 6 matching bases. V lost 5 bases and J 6 bases, leaving 13 bases between the germline ends. Per the germline V gene, CDR1 is SGHTA and CDR2 is FQGTGA. This CDR3 spans 14 amino acids. The CDR3 is CASSAGTIPGELFF. For the CDR3, the DNA is TGTGCCAGCAGCGCCGGGACAATCCCCGGGGAGCTGTTTTTT. The full variable domain, its missing parts supplied by reference TRBV7-3 and TRBJ2-2, is GAGVSQTPSNKVTEKGKYVELRCDPISGHTALYWYRQSLGQGPEFLIYFQGTGAADDSGLPNDRFFAVRPEGSVSTLKIQRTERGDSAVYLCASSAGTIPGELFFGEGSRLTVL.

This clone was observed a single time. This chain joins TRBV25-1 and TRBJ1-1; 9 positions agree with TRBD1. J was trimmed by 3 bases and V by 5 bases; bases with no gene match: 7. CDR3 length equals 15 residues. Germline assignment: CDR1 MGHDK and CDR2 SYGVNS. CDR3 bases: TGTGCCAGCAGTAGCTGGGGGGACAGGGACACTGAAGCTTTCTTT. This translates into CASSSWGDRDTEAFF.

The chain uses TRBV4-3 and TRBJ2-1; maybe TRBD1 (5 bases). Deletions cut 2 bases from V and 5 bases from J, with 13 bases between. The germline CDR1 and CDR2 sequences are LGHNA and YSLEER. This CDR3 comprises 15 residues. The CDR3 nucleotides are TGCGCCAGCAGCCAACTTCAGGGCTGGGACAATGAGCAGTTCTTC. Amino acids: CASSQLQGWDNEQFF.

The rearrangement uses TRBV5-4 and TRBJ1-4, with D possibly TRBD1 on 6 matching bases. The CDR3 covers 15 residues. CDR1 SGHNT and CDR2 YYREEE come from the germline V gene (reference sequence). V lost 4 bases to trimming and J lost 5 bases, with 15 bases between them. CDR3 protein: CASSIGQGRNEKLFF. CDR3 in DNA: TGTGCCAGCAGCATAGGGCAGGGGAGAAATGAAAAACTGTTTTTT.

The V call is TRBV5-1, the J call TRBJ2-3; no clear D gene. Trimming removed 0 bases from V and 5 bases from J, with 10 bases in between. The germline V gene encodes CDR1 SGHRS and CDR2 YFSETQ. The CDR3 loop spans 14 amino acids. The DNA for the CDR3 is TGCGCCAGCAGCTTGGCCGGCCCAGGAGATACGCAGTATTTT. It yields the protein CASSLAGPGDTQYF.

The rearrangement links TRBV23-1 to TRBJ1-5, with TRBD1 as a possible D gene (5 bases). TRBV23-1 is an ORF; its function is uncertain. The CDR3 runs 13 residues. Trimming stripped 3 bases from V and 9 bases from J, with 12 bases between. The CDR3 loop reads CASSQIRVRPQHF. The CDR3 DNA sequence: TGCGCCAGCAGTCAGATCAGGGTTCGGCCCCAGCATTTT.

The table lists this clone with a count of one. The chain employs TRBV2 and TRBJ2-3; 12 positions agree with TRBD2. CDR3 size: 15 residues. Germline V gives CDR1 SNHLY, CDR2 FYNNEI. Trimming removed 5 bases from V and 4 bases from J; junction bases left unmatched: 4. This CDR3 is CASSRLAGEADTQYF. In DNA form, the CDR3 reads TGTGCCAGCAGTAGACTAGCGGGGGAAGCAGATACGCAGTATTTT.

The table lists this clone with a few counts. The chain links TRBV4-3 to TRBJ1-2; 8 bases match TRBD1. The CDR3 contains 15 residues. The V and J ends lost 4 bases and 5 bases, in that order; junction bases with no gene match: 9. Germline V gene sequence: CDR1 LGHNA, CDR2 YSLEER. This CDR3 is CASSPSRGPGYGYTF. DNA of the CDR3: TGCGCCAGCAGCCCATCCAGGGGGCCAGGTTATGGCTACACCTTC.

The gene calls are TRBV12-3 or TRBV12-4 and TRBJ1-3, with 7 bases aligning to TRBD1. The CDR3 runs 13 residues. The V gene end was trimmed by 6 bases and the J gene end by 6 bases; junction bases not matched to a gene: 5. This CDR3 is CASSSGGINTIYF. The CDR3 DNA reads as TGTGCCAGCAGCTCAGGGGGTATAAACACCATATATTTT.

This rearrangement joins TRBV11-2 to TRBJ1-2; D gene unclear. Trimming shortened V by 0 bases and J by 4 bases, and 9 bases separated the two germline ends. In germline, CDR1 is SGHAT, CDR2 FQNNGV. The CDR3 is made up of 14 amino acids. CDR3 amino acids: CASSLDGSIYGYTF. In nucleotides, the CDR3 is TGTGCCAGCAGCTTAGACGGTTCCATCTATGGCTACACCTTC.

The V and J genes are TRBV5-1 and TRBJ2-1; D might be TRBD1 (5 bases). This CDR3 comprises 14 residues. The germline CDR1 and CDR2 sequences are SGHRS and YFSETQ. Trimming removed 4 bases from V and 10 bases from J, with 18 bases in between. The CDR3 is CASSASLGANEQFF. CDR3 sequence (DNA): TGCGCCAGCAGCGCCTCCCTAGGGGCGAACGAGCAGTTCTTC.

This chain joins TRBV6-6 and TRBJ1-6, with D unclear. The CDR3 is 14 residues long. Germline V gene lookup returns CDR1 MNHNY and CDR2 SVGAGI (reference sequence). V lost 2 bases to trimming and J lost 7 bases, with 9 bases between them. The DNA of the CDR3 is TGTGCCAGCAGTTACACACAGAAAAATTCACCCCTCCACTTT. Encoded protein: CASSYTQKNSPLHF.

The chain joins TRBV2 to TRBJ1-4; TRBD1 might be the D (5 bases). V dropped 6 bases and J dropped 8 bases, with 13 bases sitting between them. CDR1 and CDR2 (germline): SNHLY, FYNNEI. The CDR3 has 13 amino acids. DNA for the CDR3: TGTGCCAGCAGGGCCGGGACTGAGGAAAAACTGTTTTTT. Its protein product is CASRAGTEEKLFF.

This chain joins TRBV7-2 and TRBJ1-1; D is possibly TRBD1 (6 bases). Germline CDR1 and CDR2: SGHTA and FQGNSA. CDR3 length: 16 amino acids. V lost 5 bases, J lost 2 bases, and 18 bases lay in between. The CDR3 reads CASSANIRGANTEAFF. The CDR3 DNA is TGTGCCAGCAGCGCCAACATCAGGGGTGCTAACACTGAAGCTTTCTTT.

V and J are TRBV7-6 and TRBJ2-1; 8 nucleotides line up with TRBD1. With V trimmed by 3 bases and J by 5 bases, 6 bases remained unmatched. CDR1 and CDR2 from the germline V gene are SGHVS and FNYEAQ. This CDR3 has 15 residues. The CDR3 sequence: CASSFPGTGDNEQFF. CDR3 coding DNA: TGTGCCAGCAGCTTTCCCGGGACAGGAGACAATGAGCAGTTCTTC.

CDR3 coding DNA: TGTGCCAGCAGTGGTCCGTCCCGGGACAGAGGGGGGAATTATGGCTACACCTTC. Translated: CASSGPSRDRGGNYGYTF. The V call is TRBV25-1, the J call TRBJ1-2; TRBD1 matches 7 bases. The V gene's germline CDR1 is MGHDK and CDR2 SYGVNS. The CDR3 contains 18 residues. J was trimmed by 5 bases and V by 4 bases; bases with no gene match: 19.

The rearrangement links TRBV18 to TRBJ1-1, with D possibly TRBD1 on 6 matching bases. The CDR3 totals 13 residues. V lost 0 bases, J lost 9 bases, and 11 bases lay in between. CDR1 and CDR2 (germline): KGHSH, LQKENI. CDR3 sequence (DNA): TGTGCCAGCTCACCACCGACAGGAAATCAAGCTTTCTTT. Protein: CASSPPTGNQAFF.

This sequence joins TRBV10-1 and TRBJ2-7; tentative D call: TRBD2 (6 bases). V lost 4 bases and J 4 bases, leaving 11 bases between the germline ends. Germline V gene data show CDR1 as WNHNN and CDR2 as SYGVQD (reference sequence). The CDR3 length is 13 residues. The CDR3 nucleotides are TGCGCCAGCAGTGGGAGTGGGAGGTACGAGCAGTACTTC. Protein product: CASSGSGRYEQYF.

This chain joins TRBV5-1 and TRBJ1-1; D call uncertain. V was cut by 2 bases and J by 0 bases, with 5 bases left in between. Germline lookup yields CDR1 SGHRS and CDR2 YFSETQ. The CDR3 contains 13 residues. The CDR3 DNA follows: TGCGCCAGCAGCTTTAATATGAACACTGAAGCTTTCTTT. This translates into CASSFNMNTEAFF.

The chain recombines TRBV2 with TRBJ2-7; the match to TRBD2 covers 10 bases. This CDR3 comprises 15 residues. Per germline, CDR1 SNHLY and CDR2 FYNNEI. Germline trimming cut 2 bases from V and 4 bases from J; bases unmatched to any gene: 5. The CDR3 bases are TGTGCCAGCAGTGAATCTAGCGGGGGTGCATACGAGCAGTACTTC. As protein: CASSESSGGAYEQYF.

This sequence joins TRBV24-1 and TRBJ2-3; D is perhaps TRBD1 (5 bases). The CDR3 length is 13 residues. Trimming removed 9 bases from V and 6 bases from J, with 15 bases in between. CDR1 and CDR2 from the germline V gene are KGHDR and SFDVKD. This CDR3 reads CATFDSFSDTQYF. CDR3 bases: TGTGCCACCTTCGACAGCTTCTCGGATACGCAGTATTTT.